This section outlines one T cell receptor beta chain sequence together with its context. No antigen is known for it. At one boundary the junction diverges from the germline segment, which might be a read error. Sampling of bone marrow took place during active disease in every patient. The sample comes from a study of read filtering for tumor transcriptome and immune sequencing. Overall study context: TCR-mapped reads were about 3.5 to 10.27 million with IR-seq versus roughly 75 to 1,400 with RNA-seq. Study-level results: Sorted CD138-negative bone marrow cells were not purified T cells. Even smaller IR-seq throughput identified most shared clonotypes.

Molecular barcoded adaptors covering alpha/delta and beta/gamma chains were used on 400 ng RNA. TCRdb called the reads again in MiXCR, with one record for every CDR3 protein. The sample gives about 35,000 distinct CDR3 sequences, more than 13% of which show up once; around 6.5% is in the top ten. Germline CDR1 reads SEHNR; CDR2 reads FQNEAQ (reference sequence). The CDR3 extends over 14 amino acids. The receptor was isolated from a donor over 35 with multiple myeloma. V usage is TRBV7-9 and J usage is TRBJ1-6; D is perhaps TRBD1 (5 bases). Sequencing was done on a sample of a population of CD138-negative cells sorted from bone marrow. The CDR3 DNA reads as TGTGTCAGCAGCCCGGGACTGGGAGGGACTGAAACTTTCTTT. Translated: CVSSPGLGGTETFF.